This record looks at one TCR beta chain sequence and its context. Several immunoSEQ 96-well plates shared each subset's DNA, each plate a replicate. Clones were read by immunoSEQ multiplex PCR, and TCRdb kept only the in-frame ones, dropping some. The top ten hold approximately 1.7% of the sample, which has around 2.1 million clones, just over 90% seen once. The entry originates in a study of shared clonotypes between healthy human individuals. Terminally differentiated effector memory CD45RA+ cells were excluded from the naive CD8 cells, which were CD45RO-negative and positively selected for CCR7. The V gene's germline CDR1 is SGHRS and CDR2 YFSETQ. The CDR3 spans 14 residues. With 4 bases removed from V and 8 bases from J, the gap between germline ends came to 18 bases.

This sequence was found in a young man in good health. Some clones in this sample may be carry-over from other donors' samples. The specimen sequenced was naive CD8+ T cells from PBMCs. The V and J genes are TRBV5-1 and TRBJ1-1; D may be TRBD1 (5 bases). The CDR3 spells CASSPKRDGTEAFF. CDR3 DNA: TGCGCCAGCAGCCCTAAGCGGGACGGCACGGAAGCTTTCTTT.